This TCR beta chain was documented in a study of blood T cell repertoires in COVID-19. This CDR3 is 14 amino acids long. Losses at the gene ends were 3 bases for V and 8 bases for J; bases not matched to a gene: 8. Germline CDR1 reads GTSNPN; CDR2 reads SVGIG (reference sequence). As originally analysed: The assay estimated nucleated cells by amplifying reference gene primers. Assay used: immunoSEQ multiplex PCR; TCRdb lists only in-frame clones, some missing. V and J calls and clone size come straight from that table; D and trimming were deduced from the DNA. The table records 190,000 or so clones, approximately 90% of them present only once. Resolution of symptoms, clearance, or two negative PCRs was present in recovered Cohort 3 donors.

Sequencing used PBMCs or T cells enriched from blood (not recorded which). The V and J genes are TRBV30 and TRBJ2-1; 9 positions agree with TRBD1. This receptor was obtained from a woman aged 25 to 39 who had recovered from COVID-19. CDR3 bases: TGTGCCTGGAGAACAGGGGGCGAAGTGGATGAGCAGTTCTTC. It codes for CAWRTGGEVDEQFF.